One and the same sample provided the 20 T cell receptor beta chains below, sequenced in a study of cytomegalovirus exposure and HLA in healthy donors. The PCR made use of 60 Vbeta and 13 Jbeta primers. Libraries were prepared by immunoSEQ multiplex PCR; TCRdb keeps only in-frame clonotypes and omits some of them. The repertoire includes roughly 150,000 clones, 82% of them detected once, and less than 3% sits in the top ten. The specimen was PBMCs. The source is a male donor in good health and CMV-seronegative.

This chain uses TRBV29-1 with TRBJ2-3; the match to TRBD1 covers 7 bases. CDR3 length: 13 residues. Unmatched junction bases numbered 7, after V lost 0 bases and J lost 10 bases. Germline V gene sequence: CDR1 SQVTM, CDR2 ANQGSEA. In nucleotides, the CDR3 is TGCAGCGTTGAAGACCTCGACAGGGTTGCGCAGTATTTT. Protein sequence: CSVEDLDRVAQYF.

This clone was observed once. The chain joins TRBV28 to TRBJ1-4; 9 bases are shared with TRBD1. The CDR3 is made up of 14 amino acids. V lost 6 bases to trimming and J lost 7 bases; unmatched junction nucleotides: 6. Germline lookup yields CDR1 MDHEN and CDR2 SYDVKM. The CDR3 DNA reads TGTGCCAGCAGGTTGGCGGGACAGGGTGAAAAACTGTTTTTT. This translates into CASRLAGQGEKLFF.

This chain links TRBV13 with TRBJ2-3; D is uncertain. CDR3 length: 12 amino acids. Germline CDR1 PRHDT, CDR2 FYEKMQ (reference sequence). Trimming shortened V by 7 bases and J by 7 bases, and 12 bases separated the two germline ends. The CDR3 region is CASTQIGHTQYF. The CDR3 DNA reads as TGTGCCAGCACCCAGATTGGCCATACGCAGTATTTT.

The rearrangement joins TRBV28 to TRBJ2-1, with 8 bases that match TRBD2. The J segment lost 9 bases and the V segment lost 2 bases, leaving 6 bases of the junction unmatched. Germline V gene data show CDR1 as MDHEN and CDR2 as SYDVKM. The CDR3 extends over 14 amino acids. CDR3 region: CASSLRTSFGEQFF. The CDR3 DNA sequence: TGTGCCAGCAGTTTACGGACTAGCTTCGGTGAGCAGTTCTTC.

This clone was seen only once. The J gene is TRBJ2-7, the V gene TRBV4-3; 7 positions match TRBD1. V lost 3 bases to trimming and J lost 2 bases; unmatched junction nucleotides: 7. Germline assignment: CDR1 LGHNA and CDR2 YSLEER. The CDR3 has 15 residues. The CDR3 DNA reads as TGCGCCAGCAGCCAGTACTCAGGGGGAGCCTACGAGCAGTACTTC. The encoded protein is CASSQYSGGAYEQYF.

This clone has more than one count but fewer than ten. The sample contains more than one DNA sequence encoding this CDR3. V gene TRBV19 combines with J gene TRBJ1-1; 8 bases are shared with TRBD1. Germline V gives CDR1 LNHDA, CDR2 SQIVND (reference sequence). This CDR3 spans 13 amino acids. V dropped 6 bases and J dropped 4; count of bases not matched to a gene: 4. This CDR3 reads CASSTGTGTEAFF. CDR3 sequence (DNA): TGTGCCAGTAGCACGGGGACAGGCACTGAAGCTTTCTTT. Full variable domain (rest looked up from reference TRBV19 and TRBJ1-1): DGGITQSPKYLFRKEGQNVTLSCEQNLNHDAMYWYRQDPGQGLRLIYYSQIVNDFQKGDIAEGYSVSREKKESFPLTVTSAQKNPTAFYLCASSTGTGTEAFFGQGTRLTVV.

The chain recombines TRBV5-4 with TRBJ2-7; D is possibly TRBD2 (7 bases). V shed 10 bases and J shed 4 bases, with 27 bases lying between them. Germline values: CDR1 SGHNT, CDR2 YYREEE (reference sequence). The length of the CDR3 is 16 residues. The CDR3 DNA follows: TGTGCCTTCCAGATGGGAGGGGGAGGGGTTTTTTACGAGCAGTACTTC. Translated: CAFQMGGGGVFYEQYF.

This clone was observed a few times. V usage is TRBV19 and J usage is TRBJ1-3; D not certain. CDR1 and CDR2 (germline): LNHDA, SQIVND (reference sequence). There are 15 residues in the CDR3. Deletions cut 6 bases from V and 0 bases from J, with 12 bases between. The CDR3 loop reads CASRLTEYSGNTIYF. CDR3 DNA: TGTGCCAGTAGGTTGACGGAGTACTCTGGAAACACCATATATTTT.

This clone was seen once. This CDR3 is CASSSPRGTGLYEQYF. The CDR3 nucleotides read TGTGCCAGCAGCTCCCCCCGGGGGACAGGGCTCTACGAGCAGTACTTC. The J gene is TRBJ2-7, the V gene TRBV7-9; TRBD1 matches at 9 bases. CDR3 length: 16 amino acids. V gave up 4 bases and J gave up 3 bases; unmatched junction bases: 10. Germline V gene sequence: CDR1 SEHNR, CDR2 FQNEAQ (reference sequence). The full variable domain, its missing parts supplied by reference TRBV7-9 and TRBJ2-7, is DTGVSQNPRHKITKRGQNVTFRCDPISEHNRLYWYRQTLGQGPEFLTYFQNEAQLEKSRLLSDRFSAERPKGSFSTLEIQRTEQGDSAMYLCASSSPRGTGLYEQYFGPGTRLTVT.

The chain recombines TRBV5-6 with TRBJ1-6; D unclear. CDR3 length: 15 amino acids. Germline CDR1 SGHDT, CDR2 YYEEEE. Trimming removed 4 bases at V and 10 bases at J, with 18 bases between. The CDR3, as DNA: TGTGCCAGCAGCGGAGCCGGTAACCCCTACTCACCCCTCCACTTT. It encodes CASSGAGNPYSPLHF.

The chain has TRBV7-8 and TRBJ1-1, with D maybe TRBD1 (5 bases). V lost 5 bases and J 5 bases, leaving 12 bases between the germline ends. The CDR3 extends over 13 amino acids. The germline gives CDR1 SGHVS, CDR2 FQNEAQ. CDR3 in DNA: TGTGCCAGCAGCATAGAGCGGGGGACTGAAGCTTTCTTT. This gives the protein CASSIERGTEAFF.

This clone was counted only a few times. The rearrangement uses TRBV11-2 and TRBJ2-1, with D unclear. This CDR3 comprises 14 residues. Trimming took 4 bases from V and 5 from J, leaving 12 bases between them. Germline V lookup: CDR1 SGHAT, CDR2 FQNNGV. As DNA, the CDR3 is TGTGCCAGCAGCTCCCCGCTTCGGGACAATGAGCAGTTCTTC. This sequence encodes CASSSPLRDNEQFF.

The rearrangement links TRBV28 to TRBJ1-1; 7 bases agree with TRBD1. Losses at the gene ends were 5 bases for V and 3 bases for J; bases not matched to a gene: 6. CDR3 length: 14 residues. Per the germline V gene, CDR1 is MDHEN and CDR2 is SYDVKM. The DNA for the CDR3 is TGTGCCAGCAGTCCACAGGGGCGGTACACTGAAGCTTTCTTT. Protein: CASSPQGRYTEAFF.

This chain connects TRBV29-1 to TRBJ2-2, with TRBD1 identical over 7 bases. This CDR3 has 14 amino acids. Germline loops: CDR1 SQVTM, CDR2 ANQGSEA. V lost 4 bases and J lost 0; bases outside the gene matches: 2. The CDR3, as DNA: TGCAGCGTTGGGCAGGGGGCGAACACCGGGGAGCTGTTTTTT. It yields the protein CSVGQGANTGELFF.

The V and J genes are TRBV11-2 and TRBJ1-2; a weak D match, TRBD1 (6 bases). V dropped 0 bases and J dropped 5 bases, with 16 bases sitting between them. The germline CDR1 and CDR2 sequences are SGHAT and FQNNGV. CDR3 length equals 16 residues. CDR3 loop: CASSLDPGSGTYGYTF. The CDR3 bases are TGTGCCAGCAGCTTAGATCCCGGGTCAGGGACATATGGCTACACCTTC.

The chain uses TRBV28 and TRBJ2-1, with TRBD2 matching 11 bases. Trimming at V came to 4 bases and at J to 0 bases, leaving 2 bases not matched to a gene. This CDR3 region has 16 residues. Germline CDR1 is MDHEN and CDR2 is SYDVKM. The CDR3 DNA is TGTGCCAGCAGTTCTAGCGGGGGGAGCTCCTACAATGAGCAGTTCTTC. Its protein is CASSSSGGSSYNEQFF. Filled out from reference TRBV28 and TRBJ2-1, the complete variable domain reads DVKVTQSSRYLVKRTGEKVFLECVQDMDHENMFWYRQDPGLGLRLIYFSYDVKMKEKGDIPEGYSVSREKKERFSLILESASTNQTSMYLCASSSSGGSSYNEQFFGPGTRLTVL.

The gene calls are TRBV6-6 and TRBJ2-7, with TRBD2 matching over 7 bases. CDR1 is MNHNY, CDR2 SVGAGI, per germline (reference sequence). The CDR3 is 16 amino acids. V lost 5 bases to trimming and J lost 0 bases; unmatched junction nucleotides: 10. CDR3 amino acids: CASSRRGGSASYEQYF. CDR3 nucleotides: TGTGCCAGCAGTCGCCGGGGCGGGAGCGCCTCCTACGAGCAGTACTTC.

The chain carries TRBV15 and TRBJ2-3, with D uncertain. The CDR3 extends over 13 amino acids. Germline-derived CDR1 and CDR2 are LNHNV and YYDKDF (reference sequence). The germline V and J ends were trimmed by 3 bases and 2 bases, with 6 bases remaining between them. CDR3 loop: CATSSGNTDTQYF. DNA of the CDR3: TGTGCCACCAGCAGCGGTAACACAGATACGCAGTATTTT.

The chain recombines TRBV7-9 with TRBJ2-1; D possibly corresponds to TRBD2 (6 bases). This CDR3 has 17 residues. Germline CDR1 reads SEHNR; CDR2 reads FQNEAQ (reference sequence). The V gene lost 4 bases and the J gene lost 1 base, with 17 bases spanning the gap. CDR3 region: CASSSPRDWSSYNEQFF. Written as DNA, the CDR3 is TGTGCCAGCAGCTCGCCCCGGGACTGGTCATCCTACAATGAGCAGTTCTTC.

Only a few counts were recorded for this clone. The J gene is TRBJ2-4, the V gene TRBV29-1; tentative D call: TRBD2 (5 bases). The germline CDR1 and CDR2 sequences are SQVTM and ANQGSEA. The germline V and J ends were trimmed by 6 bases and 6 bases, with 9 bases remaining between them. The CDR3 is 11 amino acids. The CDR3 DNA reads TGCAGCGTAGAGGCGGGAAACATTCAGTACTTC. It codes for CSVEAGNIQYF. The whole variable domain, filled in from reference TRBV29-1 and TRBJ2-4, reads SAVISQKPSRDICQRGTSLTIQCQVDSQVTMMFWYRQQPGQSLTLIATANQGSEATYESGFVIDKFPISRPNLTFSTLTVSNMSPEDSSIYLCSVEAGNIQYFGAGTRLSVL.